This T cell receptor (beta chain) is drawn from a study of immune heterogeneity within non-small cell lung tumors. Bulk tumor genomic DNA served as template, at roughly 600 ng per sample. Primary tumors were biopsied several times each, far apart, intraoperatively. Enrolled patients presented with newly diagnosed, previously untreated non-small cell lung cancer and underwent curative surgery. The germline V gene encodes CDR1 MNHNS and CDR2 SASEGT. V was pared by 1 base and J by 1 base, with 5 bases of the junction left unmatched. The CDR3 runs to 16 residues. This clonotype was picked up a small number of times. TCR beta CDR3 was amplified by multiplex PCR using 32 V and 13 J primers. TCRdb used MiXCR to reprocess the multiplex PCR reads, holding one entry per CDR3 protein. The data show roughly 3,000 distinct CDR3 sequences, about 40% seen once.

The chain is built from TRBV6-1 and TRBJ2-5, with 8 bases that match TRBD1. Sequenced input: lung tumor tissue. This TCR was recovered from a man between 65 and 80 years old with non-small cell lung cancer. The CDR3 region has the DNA TGTGCCAGCAGTGAAGGAGACAGGGGCCCCCAAGAGACCCAGTACTTC. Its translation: CASSEGDRGPQETQYF.